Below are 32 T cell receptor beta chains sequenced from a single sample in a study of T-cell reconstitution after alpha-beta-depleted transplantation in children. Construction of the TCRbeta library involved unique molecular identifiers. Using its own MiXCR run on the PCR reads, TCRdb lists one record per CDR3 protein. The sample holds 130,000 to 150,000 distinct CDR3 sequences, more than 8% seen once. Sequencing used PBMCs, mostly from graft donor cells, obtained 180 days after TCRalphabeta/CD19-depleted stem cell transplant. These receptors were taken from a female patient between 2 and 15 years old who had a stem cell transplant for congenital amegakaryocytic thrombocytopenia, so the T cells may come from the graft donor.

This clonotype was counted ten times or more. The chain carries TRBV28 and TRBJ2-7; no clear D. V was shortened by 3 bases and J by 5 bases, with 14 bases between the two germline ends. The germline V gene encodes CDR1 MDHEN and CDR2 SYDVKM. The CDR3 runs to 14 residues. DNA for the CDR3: TGTGCCAGCAGTTTTTCGATAGGGCGCGACGAGCAGTACTTC. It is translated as CASSFSIGRDEQYF.

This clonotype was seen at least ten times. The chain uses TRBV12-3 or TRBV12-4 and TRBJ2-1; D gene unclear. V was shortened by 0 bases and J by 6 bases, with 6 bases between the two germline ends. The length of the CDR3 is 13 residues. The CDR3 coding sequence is TGTGCCAGCAGTTTAGCGCCCGGCAATGAGCAGTTCTTC. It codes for CASSLAPGNEQFF.

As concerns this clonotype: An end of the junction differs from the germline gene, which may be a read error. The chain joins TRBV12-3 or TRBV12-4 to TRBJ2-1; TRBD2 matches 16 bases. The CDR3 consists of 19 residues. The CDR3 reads CTSCYPGLAGGRSYNEQFF. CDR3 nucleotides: TGTACCAGCTGTTATCCGGGACTAGCGGGAGGGAGGTCCTACAATGAGCAGTTCTTC.

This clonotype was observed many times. This chain's CDR3 is CSARVPAVETQYF. In DNA, the CDR3 is TGCAGTGCTAGAGTCCCAGCAGTAGAGACCCAGTACTTC. The J gene is TRBJ2-5, the V gene TRBV20-1; D is undetermined. V lost 1 base and J 4 bases, leaving 10 bases between the germline ends. The CDR3 contains 13 residues. The germline gives CDR1 DFQATT, CDR2 SNEGSKA (reference sequence).

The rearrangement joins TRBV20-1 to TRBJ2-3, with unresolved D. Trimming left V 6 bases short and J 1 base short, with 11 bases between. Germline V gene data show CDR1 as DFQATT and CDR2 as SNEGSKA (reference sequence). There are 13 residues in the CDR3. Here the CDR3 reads CSARLSGTDTQYF. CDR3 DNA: TGCAGTGCCCGCCTGAGCGGCACAGATACGCAGTATTTT.

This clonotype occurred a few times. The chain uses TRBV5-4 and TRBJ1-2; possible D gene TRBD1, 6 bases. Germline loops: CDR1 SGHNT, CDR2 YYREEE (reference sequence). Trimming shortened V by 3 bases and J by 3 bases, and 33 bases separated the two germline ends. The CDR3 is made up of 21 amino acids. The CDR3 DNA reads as TGTGCCAGCAGCTCGCCGGTTAGCACAATACAGGGCGGATATGGGTACTATGGCTACACCTTC. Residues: CASSSPVSTIQGGYGYYGYTF.

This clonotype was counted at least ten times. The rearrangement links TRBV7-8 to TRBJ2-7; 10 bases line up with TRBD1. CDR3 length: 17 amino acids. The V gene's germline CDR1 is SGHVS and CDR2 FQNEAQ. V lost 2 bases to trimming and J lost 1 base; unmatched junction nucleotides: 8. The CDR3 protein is CASSLTLGGQGSYEQYF. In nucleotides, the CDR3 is TGTGCCAGCAGCTTAACTTTGGGGGGACAGGGGTCCTACGAGCAGTACTTC.

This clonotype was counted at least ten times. The CDR3 coding sequence is TGTGCCAGCAGGCTTCCTATGGGTGATACGCAGTATTTT. It codes for CASRLPMGDTQYF. The rearrangement joins TRBV7-2 to TRBJ2-3, with no clear D. Deletions cut 6 bases from V and 6 bases from J, with 13 bases between. This CDR3 spans 13 amino acids. CDR1 and CDR2 (germline): SGHTA, FQGNSA.

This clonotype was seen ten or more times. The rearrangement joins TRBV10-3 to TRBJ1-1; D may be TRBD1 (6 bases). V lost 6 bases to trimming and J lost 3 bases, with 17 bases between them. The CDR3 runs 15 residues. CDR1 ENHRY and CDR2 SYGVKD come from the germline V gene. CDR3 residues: CAISVQGFSDTEAFF. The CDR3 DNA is TGTGCCATCAGCGTACAGGGATTTTCGGACACTGAAGCTTTCTTT.

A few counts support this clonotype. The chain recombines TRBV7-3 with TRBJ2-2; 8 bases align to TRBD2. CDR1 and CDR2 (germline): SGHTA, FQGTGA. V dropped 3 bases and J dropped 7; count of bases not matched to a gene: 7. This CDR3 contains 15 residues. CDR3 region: CASSFRPGGGGELFF. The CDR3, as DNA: TGTGCCAGCAGCTTCCGTCCGGGGGGGGGCGGGGAGCTGTTTTTT.

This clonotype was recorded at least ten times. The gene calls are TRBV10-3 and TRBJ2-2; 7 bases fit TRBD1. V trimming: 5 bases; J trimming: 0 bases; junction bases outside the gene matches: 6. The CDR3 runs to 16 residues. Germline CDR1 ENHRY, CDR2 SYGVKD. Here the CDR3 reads CAISMGQTANTGELFF. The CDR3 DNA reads TGTGCCATCAGTATGGGACAGACCGCGAACACCGGGGAGCTGTTTTTT.

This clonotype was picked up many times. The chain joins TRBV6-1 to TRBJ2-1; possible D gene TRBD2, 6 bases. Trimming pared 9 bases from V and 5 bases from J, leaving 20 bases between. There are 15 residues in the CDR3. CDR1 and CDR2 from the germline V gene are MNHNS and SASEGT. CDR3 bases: TGTGCCAGTGCCCCGGGACTCACGAGAAACAATGAGCAGTTCTTC. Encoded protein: CASAPGLTRNNEQFF.

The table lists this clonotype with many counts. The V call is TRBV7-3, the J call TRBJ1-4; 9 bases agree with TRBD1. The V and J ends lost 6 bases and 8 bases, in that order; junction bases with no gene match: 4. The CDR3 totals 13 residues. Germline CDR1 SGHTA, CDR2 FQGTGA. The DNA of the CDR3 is TGTGCCAGCAGTACTACAGGGGGCGAAAAACTGTTTTTT. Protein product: CASSTTGGEKLFF.

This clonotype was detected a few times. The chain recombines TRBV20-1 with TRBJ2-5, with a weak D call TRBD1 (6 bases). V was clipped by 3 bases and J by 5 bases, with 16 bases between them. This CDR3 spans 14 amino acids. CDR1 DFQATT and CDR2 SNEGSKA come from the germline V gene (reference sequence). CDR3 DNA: TGCAGTGCTAGCATGCAGGGGCCACTGGAGACCCAGTACTTC. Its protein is CSASMQGPLETQYF.

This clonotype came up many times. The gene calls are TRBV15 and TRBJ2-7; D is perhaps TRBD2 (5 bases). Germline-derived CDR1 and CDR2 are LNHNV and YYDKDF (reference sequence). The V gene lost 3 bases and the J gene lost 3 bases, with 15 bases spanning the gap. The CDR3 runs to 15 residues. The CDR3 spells CATSSGREHLYEQYF. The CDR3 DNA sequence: TGTGCCACCAGCAGCGGACGGGAACATCTCTACGAGCAGTACTTC.

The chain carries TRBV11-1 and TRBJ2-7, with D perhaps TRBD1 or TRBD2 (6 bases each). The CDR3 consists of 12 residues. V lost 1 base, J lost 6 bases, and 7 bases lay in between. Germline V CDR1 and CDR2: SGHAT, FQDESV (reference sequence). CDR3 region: CASSLGGAEQYF. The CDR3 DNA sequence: TGTGCCAGCAGCTTAGGGGGGGCCGAGCAGTACTTC.

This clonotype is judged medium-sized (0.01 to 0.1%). This CDR3 reads CSAKGPSVAPTDTQYF. DNA for the CDR3: TGCAGTGCTAAAGGACCCTCCGTGGCCCCTACAGATACGCAGTATTTT. V is TRBV20-1 and J is TRBJ2-3; D uncertain. The V end was cut by 4 bases, the J end by 3 bases, with 20 bases between. The CDR3 sequence is 16 residues long. The germline CDR1 and CDR2 sequences are DFQATT and SNEGSKA (reference sequence).

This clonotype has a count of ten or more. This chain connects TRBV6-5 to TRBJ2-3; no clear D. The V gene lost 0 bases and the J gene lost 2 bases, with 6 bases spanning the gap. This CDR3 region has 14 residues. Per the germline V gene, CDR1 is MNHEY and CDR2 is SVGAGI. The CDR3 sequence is CASSYSRNTDTQYF. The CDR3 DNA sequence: TGTGCCAGCAGTTACTCGAGGAACACAGATACGCAGTATTTT.

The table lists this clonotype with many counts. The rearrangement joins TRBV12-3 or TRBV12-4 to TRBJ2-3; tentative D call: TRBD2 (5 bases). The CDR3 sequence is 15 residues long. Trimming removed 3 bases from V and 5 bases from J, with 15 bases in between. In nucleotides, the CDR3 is TGTGCCAGCAGTTTGGTCGGGGTGTATCGAGATACGCAGTATTTT. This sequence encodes CASSLVGVYRDTQYF.

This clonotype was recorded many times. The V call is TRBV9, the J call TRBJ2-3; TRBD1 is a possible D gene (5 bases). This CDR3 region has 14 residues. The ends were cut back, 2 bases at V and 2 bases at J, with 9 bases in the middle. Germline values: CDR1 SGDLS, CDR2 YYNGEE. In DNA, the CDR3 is TGTGCCAGCAGCGTTTGGGGCTCCACAGATACGCAGTATTTT. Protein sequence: CASSVWGSTDTQYF. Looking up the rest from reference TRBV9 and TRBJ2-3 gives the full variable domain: DSGVTQTPKHLITATGQRVTLRCSPRSGDLSVYWYQQSLDQGLQFLIQYYNGEERAKGNILERFSAQQFPDLHSELNLSSLELGDSALYFCASSVWGSTDTQYFGPGTRLTVL.

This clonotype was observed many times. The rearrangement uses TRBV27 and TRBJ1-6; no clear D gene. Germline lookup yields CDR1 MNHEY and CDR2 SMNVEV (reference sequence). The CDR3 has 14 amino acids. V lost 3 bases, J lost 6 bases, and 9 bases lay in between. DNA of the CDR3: TGTGCCAGCAGTTTTCAAGGGTCTAATTCACCCCTCCACTTT. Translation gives CASSFQGSNSPLHF.

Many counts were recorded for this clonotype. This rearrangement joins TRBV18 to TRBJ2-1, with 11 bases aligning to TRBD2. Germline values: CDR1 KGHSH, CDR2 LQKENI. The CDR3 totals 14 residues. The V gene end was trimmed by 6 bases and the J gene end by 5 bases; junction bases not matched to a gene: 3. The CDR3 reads CASSLGLADNEQFF. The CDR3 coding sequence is TGTGCCAGCTCGTTGGGACTAGCGGACAATGAGCAGTTCTTC.

CDR3 sequence reads: CASSFEGVETQYF. The CDR3, as DNA: TGTGCCAGCAGTTTCGAGGGTGTGGAGACCCAGTACTTC. The rearrangement uses TRBV2 and TRBJ2-5, with D perhaps TRBD2 (5 bases). Germline assignment: CDR1 SNHLY and CDR2 FYNNEI. V gave up 5 bases and J gave up 5 bases, with 12 bases separating them. The CDR3 totals 13 residues.

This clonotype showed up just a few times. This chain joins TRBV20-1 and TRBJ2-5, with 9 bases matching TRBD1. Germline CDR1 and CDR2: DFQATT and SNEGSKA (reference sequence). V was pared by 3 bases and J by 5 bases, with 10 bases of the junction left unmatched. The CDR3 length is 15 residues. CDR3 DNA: TGCAGTGCTAGTCTTACAGGGGGCGGCGTGGAGACCCAGTACTTC. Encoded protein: CSASLTGGGVETQYF.

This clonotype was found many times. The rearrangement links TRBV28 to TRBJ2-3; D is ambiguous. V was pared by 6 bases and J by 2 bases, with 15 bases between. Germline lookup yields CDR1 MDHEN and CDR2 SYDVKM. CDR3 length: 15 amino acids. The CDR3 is CASSLLLGYTDTQYF. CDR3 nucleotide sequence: TGTGCCAGCAGCCTCCTTCTTGGATACACAGATACGCAGTATTTT. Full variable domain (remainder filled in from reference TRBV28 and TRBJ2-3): DVKVTQSSRYLVKRTGEKVFLECVQDMDHENMFWYRQDPGLGLRLIYFSYDVKMKEKGDIPEGYSVSREKKERFSLILESASTNQTSMYLCASSLLLGYTDTQYFGPGTRLTVL.

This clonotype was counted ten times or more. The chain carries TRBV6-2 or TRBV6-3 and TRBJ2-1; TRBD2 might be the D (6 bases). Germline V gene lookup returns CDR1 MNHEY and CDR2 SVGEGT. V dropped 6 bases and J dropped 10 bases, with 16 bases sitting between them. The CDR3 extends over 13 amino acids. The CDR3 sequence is CASRETTSQEQFF. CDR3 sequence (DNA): TGTGCCAGCAGAGAAACGACTAGTCAAGAGCAGTTCTTC.

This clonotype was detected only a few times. CDR3 sequence: CASRYGRGLNTQYF. The DNA of the CDR3 is TGTGCCAGCAGATACGGCAGGGGCTTGAATACGCAGTATTTT. The chain employs TRBV11-2 and TRBJ2-3; TRBD1 is a possible D gene (6 bases). Trimming removed 6 bases at V and 7 bases at J, with 17 bases between. Germline CDR1 reads SGHAT; CDR2 reads FQNNGV. The CDR3 sequence is 14 residues long.

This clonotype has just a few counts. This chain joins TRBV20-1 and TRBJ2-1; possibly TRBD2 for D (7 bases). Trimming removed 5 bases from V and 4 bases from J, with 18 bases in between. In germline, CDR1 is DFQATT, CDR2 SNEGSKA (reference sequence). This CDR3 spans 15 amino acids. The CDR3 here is CSAQWWGGFYNEQFF. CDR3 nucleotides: TGCAGTGCTCAATGGTGGGGGGGCTTTTACAATGAGCAGTTCTTC.

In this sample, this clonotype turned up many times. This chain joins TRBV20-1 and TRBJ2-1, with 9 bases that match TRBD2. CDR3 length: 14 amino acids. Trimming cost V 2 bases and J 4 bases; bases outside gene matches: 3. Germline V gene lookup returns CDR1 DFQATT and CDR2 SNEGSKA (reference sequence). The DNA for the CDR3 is TGCAGTGCTAGAATGCTAGCGGGGTACAATGAGCAGTTCTTC. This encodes CSARMLAGYNEQFF.

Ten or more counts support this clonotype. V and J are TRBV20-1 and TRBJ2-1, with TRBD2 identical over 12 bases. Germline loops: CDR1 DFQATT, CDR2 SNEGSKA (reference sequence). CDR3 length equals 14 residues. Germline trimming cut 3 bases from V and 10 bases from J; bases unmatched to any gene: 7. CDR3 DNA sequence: TGCAGTGCTAGGCACGGACTAGCGGGGAAGGAGCAGTTCTTC. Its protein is CSARHGLAGKEQFF.

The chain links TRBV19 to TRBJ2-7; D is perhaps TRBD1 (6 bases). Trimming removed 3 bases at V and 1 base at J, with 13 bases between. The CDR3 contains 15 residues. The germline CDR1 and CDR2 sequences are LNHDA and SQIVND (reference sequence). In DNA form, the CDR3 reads TGTGCCAGTAGTATCTCTCCAGGGGTTTCCTACGAGCAGTACTTC. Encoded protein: CASSISPGVSYEQYF.

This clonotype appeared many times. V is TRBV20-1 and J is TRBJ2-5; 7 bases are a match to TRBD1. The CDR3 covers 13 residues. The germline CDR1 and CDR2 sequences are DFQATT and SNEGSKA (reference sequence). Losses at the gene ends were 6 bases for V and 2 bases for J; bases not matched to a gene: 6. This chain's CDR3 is CSASRDSQETQYF. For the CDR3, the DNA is TGCAGTGCATCACGGGACAGTCAAGAGACCCAGTACTTC.